This T cell receptor (beta chain) was sequenced for a study of cytomegalovirus exposure and HLA in healthy donors. Study-level findings and limits: Later analysis identified 16,000 or so TCR beta sequences associated with HLA alleles, using a false discovery rate threshold of 0.05.

CDR1 and CDR2 (germline): SNHLY, FYNNEI. The V gene end was trimmed by 7 bases and the J gene end by 0 bases; junction bases not matched to a gene: 4. The CDR3 sequence is 15 residues long. This clone was seen a handful of times. Its antigen is undetermined. Primers included in the PCR were 60 Vbeta and 13 Jbeta primers. Some clones are missing from TCRdb's copy, which holds only in-frame ones; the method was immunoSEQ multiplex PCR. The data show roughly 180,000 clones, roughly 8.7% seen once. The rearrangement links TRBV2 to TRBJ2-3; 10 nucleotides match TRBD1. Sequenced sample: PBMCs. The clonotype comes from a woman in her 30s in good health and CMV-seropositive. This CDR3 is CASIRQGASTDTQYF. The CDR3 coding sequence is TGTGCCAGCATCAGACAGGGGGCGAGCACAGATACGCAGTATTTT. Drawing the rest from reference TRBV2 and TRBJ2-3, the complete variable domain is EPEVTQTPSHQVTQMGQEVILRCVPISNHLYFYWYRQILGQKVEFLVSFYNNEISEKSEIFDDQFSVERPDGSNFTLKIRSTKLEDSAMYFCASIRQGASTDTQYFGPGTRLTVL.